Presented here are 5 T cell receptor delta chains from one specimen sequenced in a study of gamma-delta T cells after stem cell transplantation. TCRdb re-processed the RT-PCR reads via CATT. The data contain over 8,500 delta-chain clones, 1% to 1.5% of them seen just once; the ten biggest clones take up about 9.3%. The sample was gamma-delta T cells. These receptor sequences come from a human donor. It is not recorded whose cells these are; they may come from a transplant donor.

This clone showed up many times. The V and J genes are TRDV2 and TRDJ1; 9 nucleotides align to TRDD3. The CDR3 is made up of 15 amino acids. V lost 3 bases to trimming and J lost 4 bases; unmatched junction nucleotides: 8. The germline CDR1 and CDR2 sequences are GEAIGNYY and EKD. The CDR3 DNA follows: TGTGCCTGTGACTCCGTGGGGGATATTGGCGATAAACTCATCTTT. It codes for CACDSVGDIGDKLIF.

This clone was seen a handful of times. The J gene is TRDJ3, the V gene TRDV2; 8 nucleotides line up with TRDD3. Per germline, CDR1 GEAIGNYY and CDR2 EKD. CDR3 size: 21 residues. The junction had 15 bases not matched to a gene; V was cut back by 3 bases and J by 0 bases. The chain's CDR3 is CACDRISGVGDASWDTRQMFF. CDR3 coding DNA: TGTGCCTGTGACCGGATTTCTGGAGTGGGGGATGCCTCCTGGGACACCCGACAGATGTTTTTC.

This clone was seen a handful of times. TCRdb pairs this DNA with a much larger clone's protein that differs at residue 7, likely a read error; the protein shown was translated from the DNA. This chain uses TRDV2 with TRDJ1; D gene unclear. V was clipped by 2 bases and J by 3 bases, with 18 bases between them. The CDR3 covers 16 residues. CDR1 GEAIGNYY and CDR2 EKD come from the germline V gene. The CDR3 spells CACDRVETPGADKLIF. In nucleotides, the CDR3 is TGTGCCTGTGACAGGGTGGAGACCCCCGGCGCCGATAAACTCATCTTT.

Only a few counts were recorded for this clone. One base separates it from a far larger clone, so it is likely a read error. This sample also contains other DNA sequences that code for the same CDR3. V gene TRDV2 combines with J gene TRDJ1, with 13 bases that match TRDD3. The germline V gene has CDR1 GEAIGNYY and CDR2 EKD. J was trimmed by 2 bases and V by 3 bases; bases with no gene match: 11. The CDR3 is 18 amino acids. The CDR3 nucleotides are TGTGCCTGTGACCCCATACTGGGGGATACGGCGTGGACCGATAAACTCATCTTT. It yields the protein CACDPILGDTAWTDKLIF.

This clone has more than one count but fewer than ten. The protein that TCRdb holds for this DNA derives from a much larger clone and differs from the translated DNA at residue 13, which likely indicates a read error; the protein shown here is translated from the DNA. The V call is TRDV2, the J call TRDJ1; 10 nucleotides match TRDD3. Unmatched junction bases numbered 15, after V lost 2 bases and J lost 4 bases. In germline, CDR1 is GEAIGNYY, CDR2 EKD. This CDR3 comprises 18 residues. In DNA, the CDR3 is TGTGCCTGTGACATGGTTACTGGGGGATCTTTGTACATCGATAAACTCATCTTT. This codes for CACDMVTGGSLYIDKLIF.